Here is one T cell receptor beta chain with its context. Antigen: not known. This sample is part of a study of cytomegalovirus exposure and HLA in healthy donors. This CDR3 contains 15 residues. V was shortened by 7 bases and J by 6 bases, with 21 bases between the two germline ends. The germline CDR1 and CDR2 sequences are SNHLY and FYNNEI. A multiplex PCR was run with 60 Vbeta primers and 13 Jbeta primers. The table came from immunoSEQ multiplex PCR; TCRdb's copy has only in-frame clones and leaves some out. Found here are around 52,000 clones, approximately 83% of them singletons; the top ten hold 1.7%. General study points: Later analysis identified 17,000 or so TCR beta sequences associated with HLA alleles, using a false discovery rate threshold of 0.05. The authors later linked a missense DCLRE1C variant to TCR beta V- and J-gene trimming.

The material sequenced was PBMCs. This TCR came from a man in his forties or fifties in good health and CMV-seronegative. This rearrangement joins TRBV2 to TRBJ1-1; tentative D call: TRBD1 (6 bases). In DNA form, the CDR3 reads TGTGCCAGCACCCCGTTTGGGGGGGCGCAAGCTGAAGCTTTCTTT. The encoded protein is CASTPFGGAQAEAFF.